These 13 T cell receptor beta chains were all obtained from the same sample, sequenced in a study of blood T cell repertoires in COVID-19. The table came from immunoSEQ multiplex PCR; TCRdb's copy has only in-frame clones and leaves some out. The sample carries about 400,000 clones, around 89% recorded once. The sample consisted of peripheral blood. The receptors here all came from a woman younger than 45 with acute or convalescent COVID-19.

This clone was counted once. The chain combines TRBV24-1 with TRBJ2-5, with a tentative D call TRBD2 (5 bases). Trimming took off 9 bases at V and 7 bases at J, with 17 bases between the two ends. CDR1 KGHDR and CDR2 SFDVKD come from the germline V gene. CDR3 length: 13 residues. The CDR3 sequence is CATPAGEGATQYF. CDR3 in DNA: TGTGCCACCCCTGCCGGGGAAGGTGCGACCCAGTACTTC.

The gene calls are TRBV5-3 and TRBJ1-2, with D perhaps matching TRBD1 (6 bases). TRBV5-3 is reported as an ORF; its role is uncertain. Trimming stripped 2 bases from V and 5 bases from J, with 22 bases between. There are 17 residues in the CDR3. DNA for the CDR3: TGTGCCAGAAGCTTAATTGAGACAGGTGGTATGATTTATGGCTACACCTTC. Its translation: CARSLIETGGMIYGYTF.

The J gene is TRBJ1-1, the V gene TRBV11-2, with D unclear. Trimming cost V 2 bases and J 5 bases, with 21 bases left between them. This CDR3 has 17 residues. CDR1 and CDR2 from the germline V gene are SGHAT and FQNNGV. CDR3 sequence reads: CASSLSTSPGGRTEAFF. The CDR3 DNA follows: TGTGCCAGCAGCTTATCAACCTCCCCGGGAGGTAGAACTGAAGCTTTCTTT.

The rearrangement links TRBV12-3 or TRBV12-4 to TRBJ1-1, with TRBD1 matching over 8 bases. The CDR3 consists of 12 residues. V shed 7 bases, J shed 8 bases, and the junction held 6 bases outside the gene matches. The CDR3 is CASTYGQGEAFF. CDR3 nucleotides: TGTGCCAGCACCTACGGACAGGGCGAAGCTTTCTTT.

V and J are TRBV29-1 and TRBJ2-1, with D unclear. Germline CDR1 reads SQVTM; CDR2 reads ANQGSEA. V was cut by 1 base and J by 0 bases, with 7 bases left in between. This CDR3 has 14 residues. The CDR3 sequence is CSVEGRSSYNEQFF. The CDR3 DNA follows: TGCAGCGTTGAAGGACGGAGCTCCTACAATGAGCAGTTCTTC.

In nucleotides, the CDR3 is TGCGCCAGCAGCCCGAAACAGGCCCTGGGGACTGAAGCTTTCTTT. Translated: CASSPKQALGTEAFF. The V call is TRBV4-1, the J call TRBJ1-1; TRBD1 might be the D (5 bases). V was shortened by 4 bases and J by 5 bases, with 17 bases between the two germline ends. Germline CDR1 reads MGHRA; CDR2 reads YSYEKL. The CDR3 consists of 15 residues.

V usage is TRBV4-1 and J usage is TRBJ1-5; perhaps TRBD1 as D (5 bases). The germline V gene encodes CDR1 MGHRA and CDR2 YSYEKL. V gave up 0 bases and J gave up 6 bases, with 12 bases separating them. The CDR3 covers 15 residues. The CDR3 sequence: CASSQDGGLRQPQHF. As DNA, the CDR3 is TGCGCCAGCAGCCAAGATGGGGGGTTACGTCAGCCCCAGCATTTT.

This clone has just one count. This chain links TRBV3-1 (or the pseudogene TRBV3-2) with TRBJ1-2; D gene ambiguous. The germline gives CDR1 LGHDT, CDR2 YNNKEL (reference sequence). CDR3 length equals 15 residues. The V end lost 0 bases, the J end lost 3 bases, and 11 bases lay between the germline ends. The CDR3 is CASSQDFGGYYGYTF. CDR3 bases: TGTGCCAGCAGCCAAGATTTTGGCGGATACTATGGCTACACCTTC.

The chain recombines TRBV10-2 with TRBJ2-7; unclear D gene. The CDR3 has 13 residues. The V and J ends lost 6 bases and 3 bases respectively, with 12 bases between them. The germline V gene has CDR1 WSHSY and CDR2 SAAADI. CDR3 region: CASRYKEFYEQYF. In DNA, the CDR3 is TGCGCCAGCAGATACAAGGAGTTCTACGAGCAGTACTTC.

This clone came up many times. J is TRBJ2-5 and V is TRBV5-6, with D uncertain. The CDR3 has 14 residues. Trimming took off 0 bases at V and 1 base at J, with 7 bases between the two ends. The germline CDR1 and CDR2 sequences are SGHDT and YYEEEE. CDR3 nucleotide sequence: TGTGCCAGCAGCTTGGAGGCAGGCCAAGAGACCCAGTACTTC. Translated: CASSLEAGQETQYF.

The J gene is TRBJ2-7, the V gene TRBV5-1; 12 bases are a match to TRBD2. The CDR3 consists of 21 residues. Per germline, CDR1 SGHRS and CDR2 YFSETQ. Losses at the gene ends were 3 bases for V and 0 bases for J; bases not matched to a gene: 19. Here the CDR3 DNA reads TGCGCCAGCAGCTCTGGGCGGGCTAGCGGGGGGGATAACCGAATCTCCTACGAGCAGTACTTC. It specifies CASSSGRASGGDNRISYEQYF.

V is TRBV21-1 and J is TRBJ1-1; the D segment call TRBD1 is taken from the table without a DNA check. TRBV21-1 has pseudogene status. CDR3 length: 12 residues. The CDR3 coding sequence is TGTGCCAGCAGCAACTTTCAGGGGTTAGCTTTCTTT. It translates to CASSNFQGLAFF.

The gene calls are TRBV7-3 and TRBJ2-3, with D possibly TRBD2 on 7 matching bases. CDR3 length: 13 amino acids. Germline CDR1 and CDR2: SGHTA and FQGTGA. With 5 bases removed from V and 4 bases from J, the gap between germline ends came to 10 bases. The CDR3 coding sequence is TGTGCCAGCAGCAGGGGGGGCGCAGATACGCAGTATTTT. Translating it yields CASSRGGADTQYF.